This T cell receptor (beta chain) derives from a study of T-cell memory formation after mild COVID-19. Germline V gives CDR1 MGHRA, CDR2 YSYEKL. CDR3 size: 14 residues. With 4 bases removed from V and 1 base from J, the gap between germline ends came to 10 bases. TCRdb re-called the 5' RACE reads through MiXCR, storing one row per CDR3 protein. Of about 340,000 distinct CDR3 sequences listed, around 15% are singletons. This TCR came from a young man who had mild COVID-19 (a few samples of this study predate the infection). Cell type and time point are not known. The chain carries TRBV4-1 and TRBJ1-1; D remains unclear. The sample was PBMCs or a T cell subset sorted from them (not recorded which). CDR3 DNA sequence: TGCGCCAGCAGCCTCCGGTCAGGGAACACTGAAGCTTTCTTT. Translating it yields CASSLRSGNTEAFF.